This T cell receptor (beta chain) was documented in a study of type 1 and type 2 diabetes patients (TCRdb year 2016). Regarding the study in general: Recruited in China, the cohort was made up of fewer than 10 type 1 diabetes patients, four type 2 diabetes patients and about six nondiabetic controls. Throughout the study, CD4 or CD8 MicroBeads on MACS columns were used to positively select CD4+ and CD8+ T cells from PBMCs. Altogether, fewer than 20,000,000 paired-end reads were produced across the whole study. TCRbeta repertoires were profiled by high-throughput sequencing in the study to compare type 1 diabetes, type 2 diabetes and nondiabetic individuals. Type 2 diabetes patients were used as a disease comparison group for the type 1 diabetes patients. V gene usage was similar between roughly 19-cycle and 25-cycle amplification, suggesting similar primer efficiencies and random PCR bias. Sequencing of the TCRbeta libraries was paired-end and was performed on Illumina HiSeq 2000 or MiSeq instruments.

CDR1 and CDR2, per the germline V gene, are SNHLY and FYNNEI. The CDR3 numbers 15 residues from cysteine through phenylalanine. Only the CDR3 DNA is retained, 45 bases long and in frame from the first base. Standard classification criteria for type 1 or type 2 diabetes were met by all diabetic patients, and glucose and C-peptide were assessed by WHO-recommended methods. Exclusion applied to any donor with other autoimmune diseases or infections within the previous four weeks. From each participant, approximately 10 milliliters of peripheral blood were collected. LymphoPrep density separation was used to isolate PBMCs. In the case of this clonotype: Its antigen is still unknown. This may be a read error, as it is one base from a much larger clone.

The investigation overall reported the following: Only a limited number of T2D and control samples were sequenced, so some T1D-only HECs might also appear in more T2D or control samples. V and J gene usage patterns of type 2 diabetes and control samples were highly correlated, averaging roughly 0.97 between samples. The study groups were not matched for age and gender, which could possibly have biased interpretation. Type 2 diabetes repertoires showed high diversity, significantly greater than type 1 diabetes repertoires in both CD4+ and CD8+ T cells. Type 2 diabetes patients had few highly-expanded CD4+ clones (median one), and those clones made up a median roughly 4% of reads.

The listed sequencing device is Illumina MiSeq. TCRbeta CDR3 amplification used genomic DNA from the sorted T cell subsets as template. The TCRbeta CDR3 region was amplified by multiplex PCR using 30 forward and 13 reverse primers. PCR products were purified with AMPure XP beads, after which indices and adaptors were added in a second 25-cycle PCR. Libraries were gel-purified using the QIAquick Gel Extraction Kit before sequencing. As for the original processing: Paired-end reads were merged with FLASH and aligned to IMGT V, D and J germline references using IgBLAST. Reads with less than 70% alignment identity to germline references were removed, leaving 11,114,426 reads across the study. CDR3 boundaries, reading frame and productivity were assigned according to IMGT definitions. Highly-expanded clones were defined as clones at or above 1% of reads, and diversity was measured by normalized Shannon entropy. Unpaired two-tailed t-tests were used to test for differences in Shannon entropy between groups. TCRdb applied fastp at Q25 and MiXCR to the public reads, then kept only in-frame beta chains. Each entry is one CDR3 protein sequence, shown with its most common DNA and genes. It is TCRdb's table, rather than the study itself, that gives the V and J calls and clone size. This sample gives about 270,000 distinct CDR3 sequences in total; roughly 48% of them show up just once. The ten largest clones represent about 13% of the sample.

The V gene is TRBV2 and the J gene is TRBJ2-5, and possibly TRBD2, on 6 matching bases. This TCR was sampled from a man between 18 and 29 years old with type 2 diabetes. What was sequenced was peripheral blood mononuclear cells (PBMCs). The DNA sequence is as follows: TGTGCCAGCAGTAGGTATCAAGGGAGGCAAGAGACCCAGCACTTC. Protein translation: CASSRYQGRQETQHF.